A selection of T cell receptor beta chains follows, all from one sample in a study of T cell responses to AZD1222 COVID-19 vaccine. Assay used: immunoSEQ multiplex PCR; TCRdb lists only in-frame clones, some missing. The repertoire holds 110,000 or so clones, with roughly nine tenths as singletons. The material sequenced was peripheral blood, taken on day 0 of AZD1222 vaccination. The origin of the receptors is an adult in good health. Each CDR3 is given with its conserved first and last residue. A D gene is named only where the DNA matches it firmly. Clone sizes are given selectively: once, few, many, or a class where the clone is expanded.

D	V	size	J	DNA	CDR3
TRBD1	TRBV5-1	.	TRBJ2-4	TGCGCCAGCAGCTTAGGACAGGGGGCATCAAACATTCAGTACTTC	CASSLGQGASNIQYF
.	TRBV5-6	.	TRBJ1-4	TGTGCCAGCAGCTTGGGGGCCAGCGGTGAAAAACTGTTTTTT	CASSLGASGEKLFF
.	TRBV28	.	TRBJ1-5	TGTGCCAGCAGTTTACCCCTGGAGCCCCAGCATTTT	CASSLPLEPQHF
TRBD1	TRBV5-1	.	TRBJ2-7	TGCGCCAGCAGCTCAGACAGGGCAACCAACGAGCAGTACTTC	CASSSDRATNEQYF
.	TRBV5-4	.	TRBJ1-4	TGTGCCAGCAGCTTGGGAGGGGTATCGGGTGAAAAACTGTTTTTT	CASSLGGVSGEKLFF
TRBD2	TRBV7-9	once	TRBJ2-7	TGTGCCAGCAGCACAACTGTCGGCGGGAGCTCCTCCGAGCAGTACTTC	CASSTTVGGSSSEQYF
.	TRBV6-5	once	TRBJ1-6	TGTGCCAGCAGTTACTCGAAAAGGGCGAATTCACCCCTCCACTTT	CASSYSKRANSPLHF
.	TRBV2	.	TRBJ2-3	TGTGCCAGCCAGCGGGTGGGGGATACGCAGTATTTT	CASQRVGDTQYF
TRBD1	TRBV27	.	TRBJ1-1	TGTGCCAGCGGCCACAACAGGGGCGGGGATGAAGCTTTCTTT	CASGHNRGGDEAFF
TRBD2	TRBV27	.	TRBJ2-1	TGTGCCAGCAGTCAGACTAGCGGGAGGAACAATGAGCAGTTCTTC	CASSQTSGRNNEQFF
.	TRBV12-5	.	TRBJ1-1	TGTGCTAGTGGTTTGCGCCTGGGCACTGAAGCTTTCTTT	CASGLRLGTEAFF
.	TRBV7-2	.	TRBJ2-5	TGTGCCAGCAGCAGATCTGGGAAGAATCTCGAGACCCAGTACTTC	CASSRSGKNLETQYF
.	TRBV19	once	TRBJ1-2	TGTGCCAGTAGTGGGCGGGGCCGTAGCTATGGCTACACCTTC	CASSGRGRSYGYTF
.	TRBV5-5	.	TRBJ1-1	TGTGCCAGCAGCTTGGGGTTTAACACTGAAGCTTTCTTT	CASSLGFNTEAFF
.	TRBV9	.	TRBJ2-1	TGTGCCAGCAGCGTAGGTTCTGGGGCCTACAATGAGCAGTTCTTC	CASSVGSGAYNEQFF
.	TRBV19	.	TRBJ1-4	TGTGCCAGTAGTCAACCGGGGAATGAAAAACTGTTTTTT	CASSQPGNEKLFF
.	TRBV5-4	.	TRBJ2-1	TGTGCCAGCAGCATCACAGGGTCGAAGGAGCAGTTCTTC	CASSITGSKEQFF